The clone carrying this T cell receptor beta chain was seen more than once but under ten times. Its antigen remains unidentified. Germline loops: CDR1 SQVTM, CDR2 ANQGSEA. CDR3 length: 12 amino acids. Trimming shortened V by 8 bases and J by 2 bases, and 9 bases separated the two germline ends. This specimen comes from a study of T cell responses to AZD1222 COVID-19 vaccine. Whole-study results and caveats: Of spike-specific TCRs, nearly half reportedly target regions left unmutated in variants.

Sequenced by immunoSEQ multiplex PCR; TCRdb stores in-frame clones only, minus some. The table includes about 120,000 clones, 80% to 90% detected once. The source is an adult in good health. The sequencing used peripheral blood, collected on day 0 of AZD1222 vaccination. This chain joins TRBV29-1 and TRBJ2-2; D unresolved. This chain's CDR3 is CSTSHNTGELFF. The DNA for the CDR3 is TGCAGCACCTCCCACAACACCGGGGAGCTGTTTTTT.